Listed below are T cell receptor beta chains from one sample, sequenced in a study of early T cells in non-severe SARS-CoV-2 infection. One entry per CDR3 protein, called by TCRdb with MiXCR from the 5' RACE reads. Here the sample spans tens of thousands of distinct CDR3 sequences, around 5% being singletons. The source material was whole blood. The receptors were gathered from an adult who was a healthcare worker with PCR-confirmed SARS-CoV-2 infection or an uninfected control (not recorded which). The conserved cysteine and the conserved F or W are not part of the CDR3 here.

J: TRBJ2-1; V: TRBV11-3; CDR3: ASSPGTGPYNEQF
J: TRBJ1-4; V: TRBV29-1; CDR3: SGGQGGEKLF
J: TRBJ2-7; V: TRBV4-3; CDR3: ASSLMAGETYEQY
J: TRBJ1-1; V: TRBV28; CDR3: ASRGGREDKAF
J: TRBJ2-7; V: TRBV6-6; CDR3: ASSPRYAAEQY
J: TRBJ2-7; V: TRBV6-2/TRBV6-3; CDR3: ASSWGRGTYEQY
J: TRBJ2-6; V: TRBV5-6; CDR3: ASSLPSMFPGANVLT
J: TRBJ2-2; V: TRBV13; CDR3: ASSAARTDGELF
J: TRBJ2-7; V: TRBV27; CDR3: ASSPSGISYEQY
J: TRBJ2-1; V: TRBV19; CDR3: ASSKSGTYYNEQF
J: TRBJ1-2; V: TRBV29-1; CDR3: SVESSSFYGYT
J: TRBJ2-1; V: TRBV7-7; CDR3: ASSLGLGSFNEQF
J: TRBJ1-3; V: TRBV7-9; CDR3: ASSFLGSGNTIY
J: TRBJ2-7; V: TRBV28; CDR3: ASSPGFTAAYEQY
J: TRBJ1-6; V: TRBV18; CDR3: ASGDGLNSPLH
J: TRBJ2-3; V: TRBV7-2; CDR3: ASSPQTGDGTDTQY
J: TRBJ2-4; V: TRBV28; CDR3: ASSIYRVGSKNIQY
J: TRBJ1-1; V: TRBV20-1; CDR3: SARDRLENTEAF
J: TRBJ1-2; V: TRBV27; CDR3: ASSLGGLNGRYGYT
J: TRBJ2-5; V: TRBV12-3/TRBV12-4; CDR3: ASSMTSGITETQY
J: TRBJ1-1; V: TRBV5-6; CDR3: ASSSRWNTEAF
J: TRBJ2-3; V: TRBV4-1; CDR3: ASSQRPTGAGDTQY
J: TRBJ2-5; V: TRBV28; CDR3: ASRPPGVETQY
J: TRBJ2-2; V: TRBV18; CDR3: ASSPQENSNTGELF
J: TRBJ2-1; V: TRBV6-5; CDR3: ASSYGGNEQF
J: TRBJ2-2; V: TRBV3-1; CDR3: ASTLRGENTGELF
J: TRBJ2-2; V: TRBV5-1; CDR3: ASSPSVPGGGTGELF
J: TRBJ2-2; V: TRBV7-8; CDR3: ASSPGTGRGELF
J: TRBJ1-1; V: TRBV10-3; CDR3: AISEPQRGGNGEAF
J: TRBJ2-2; V: TRBV7-6; CDR3: ASSRGTQLTGELF
J: TRBJ2-3; V: TRBV5-4; CDR3: ASSHRQGTDTQY
J: TRBJ2-2; V: TRBV3-1; CDR3: ASSQDRNTGELF
J: TRBJ2-1; V: TRBV11-2; CDR3: ASSIPSADREQF
J: TRBJ2-1; V: TRBV6-5; CDR3: ASSIGTRYEQF
J: TRBJ2-7; V: TRBV5-1; CDR3: ASSLAGAVEQY
J: TRBJ2-5; V: TRBV7-8; CDR3: ASNPTSGRGETQY
J: TRBJ2-2; V: TRBV7-9; CDR3: ASSLSGGTSTGELF
J: TRBJ2-7; V: TRBV27; CDR3: ASSLAHRELPYEQY
J: TRBJ1-1; V: TRBV18; CDR3: ASSSGQAEAF
J: TRBJ1-2; V: TRBV12-3/TRBV12-4; CDR3: ASSLPGQNGYT
J: TRBJ2-1; V: TRBV7-2; CDR3: ASSPGGLLRNEQF
J: TRBJ1-2; V: TRBV28; CDR3: ASRSDRAGGYT
J: TRBJ2-2; V: TRBV7-2; CDR3: ASSLTSQRANTGELF
J: TRBJ2-3; V: TRBV7-2; CDR3: ASSLARLLDTQY
J: TRBJ2-3; V: TRBV12-3/TRBV12-4; CDR3: ASSSRGGYTDTQY
J: TRBJ2-7; V: TRBV6-5; CDR3: ASRSLAGVSYEQY
J: TRBJ2-7; V: TRBV18; CDR3: ASSPSTGGAYEQY
J: TRBJ2-5; V: TRBV6-2/TRBV6-3; CDR3: ASSYGGTELKYQETQY
J: TRBJ1-5; V: TRBV6-5; CDR3: ASRTGGEPQH
J: TRBJ1-1; V: TRBV29-1; CDR3: SVARGNTEAF
J: TRBJ2-7; V: TRBV28; CDR3: ASSAPARGGSYEQY
J: TRBJ2-4; V: TRBV3-1; CDR3: ASSQDLSSGNIQY
J: TRBJ2-4; V: TRBV19; CDR3: ASTPLGRREGNLAKNIQY
J: TRBJ2-3; V: TRBV11-2; CDR3: ASSLDPARNTQY